This T cell receptor (beta chain) derives from a study of vaccination effects on CD4 cells after COVID-19. The table came from immunoSEQ multiplex PCR; TCRdb's copy has only in-frame clones and leaves some out. The top ten hold about 2% of the sample, which has about 74,000 clones, roughly three quarters seen once. Points on this clone: Its antigen is not known.

The culture ran for nine to ten days, and then CD4+ T cells were isolated. The CDR3 is made up of 14 amino acids. CDR1 is SGHTA, CDR2 FQGNSA, per germline. V was cut by 6 bases and J by 2 bases, with 12 bases left in between. The sequence was collected from a human donor who received a COVID-19 vaccine. The chain links TRBV7-2 to TRBJ2-3, with unresolved D. Sequencing used CD4+ T cells from PBMCs cultured without peptide, obtained before COVID-19 vaccination. CDR3 region: CASSTAAFTDTQYF. CDR3 DNA: TGTGCCAGCAGTACAGCCGCTTTCACAGATACGCAGTATTTT.